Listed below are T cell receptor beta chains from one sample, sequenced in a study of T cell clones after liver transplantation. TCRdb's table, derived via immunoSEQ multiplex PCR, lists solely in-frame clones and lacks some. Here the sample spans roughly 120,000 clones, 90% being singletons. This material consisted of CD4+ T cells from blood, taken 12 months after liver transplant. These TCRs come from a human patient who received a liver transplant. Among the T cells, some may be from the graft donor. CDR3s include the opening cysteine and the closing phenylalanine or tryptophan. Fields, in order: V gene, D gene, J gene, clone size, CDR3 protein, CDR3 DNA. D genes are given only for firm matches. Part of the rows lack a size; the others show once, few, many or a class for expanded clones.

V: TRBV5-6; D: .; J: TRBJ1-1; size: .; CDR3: CASSRLGTTEAFF; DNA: TGTGCCAGCAGCAGATTGGGGACCACTGAAGCTTTCTTT
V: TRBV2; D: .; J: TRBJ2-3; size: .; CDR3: CASTFGGTSDTQYF; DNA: TGTGCCAGCACCTTCGGGGGAACCTCAGATACGCAGTATTTT
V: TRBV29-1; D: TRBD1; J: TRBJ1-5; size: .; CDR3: CSVGGTGDKPQHF; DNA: TGCAGCGTTGGGGGGACAGGGGATAAGCCCCAGCATTTT
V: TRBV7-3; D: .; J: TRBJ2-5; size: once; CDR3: CASSRKGSLAQETQYF; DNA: TGTGCCAGCAGTCGAAAGGGCAGCCTTGCTCAAGAGACCCAGTACTTC
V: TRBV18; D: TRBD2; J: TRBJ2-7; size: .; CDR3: CASSPPSGNHYEQYF; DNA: TGTGCCAGCTCACCACCCAGCGGGAACCACTACGAGCAGTACTTC
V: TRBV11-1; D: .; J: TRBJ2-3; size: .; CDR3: CASCPSRTREDTQYF; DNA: TGTGCCAGCTGCCCATCCAGGACTCGAGAAGATACGCAGTATTTT
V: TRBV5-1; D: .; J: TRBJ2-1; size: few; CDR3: CASSLDGSGANNEQFF; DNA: TGCGCCAGCAGCTTGGATGGTAGCGGAGCAAACAATGAGCAGTTCTTC
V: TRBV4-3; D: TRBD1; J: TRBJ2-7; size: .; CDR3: CASSHRGGGSYEQYF; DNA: TGCGCCAGCAGCCATCGAGGGGGCGGCTCCTACGAGCAGTACTTC
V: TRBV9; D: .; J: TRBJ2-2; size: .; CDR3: CASSGMSGGGELFF; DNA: TGTGCCAGCAGCGGAATGAGCGGAGGCGGGGAGCTGTTTTTT
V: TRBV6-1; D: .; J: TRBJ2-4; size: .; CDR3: CASSGGIAKNIQYF; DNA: TGTGCCAGCAGTGGAGGGATAGCCAAAAACATTCAGTACTTC
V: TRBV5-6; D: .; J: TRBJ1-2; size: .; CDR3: CASSPRDGYGYTF; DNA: TGTGCCAGCAGCCCCCGGGACGGCTATGGCTACACCTTC
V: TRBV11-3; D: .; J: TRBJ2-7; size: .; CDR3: CASSLHGEQYF; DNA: TGTGCCAGCAGCCTCCACGGAGAGCAGTACTTC
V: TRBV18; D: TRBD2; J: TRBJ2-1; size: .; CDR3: CASSPAGTSGTNEQFF; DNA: TGTGCCAGCTCACCAGCCGGGACTAGCGGGACCAATGAGCAGTTCTTC
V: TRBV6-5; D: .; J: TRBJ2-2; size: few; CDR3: CASSQPSKTDGELFF; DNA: TGTGCCAGCAGCCAGCCTAGCAAAACCGACGGGGAGCTGTTTTTT
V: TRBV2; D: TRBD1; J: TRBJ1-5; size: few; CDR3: CASSAGTGGQPQHF; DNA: TGTGCCAGCAGTGCCGGGACAGGAGGCCAGCCCCAGCATTTT
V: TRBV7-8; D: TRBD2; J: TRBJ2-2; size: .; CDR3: CASSMTSGVNTGELFF; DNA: TGTGCCAGCAGCATGACTAGCGGGGTGAACACCGGGGAGCTGTTTTTT
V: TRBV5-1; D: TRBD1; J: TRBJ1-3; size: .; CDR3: CASSATGAAGNTIYF; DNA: TGCGCCAGCAGCGCGACAGGGGCGGCTGGAAACACCATATATTTT
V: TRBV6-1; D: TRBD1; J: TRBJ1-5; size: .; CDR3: CASIADRVNQPQHF; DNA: TGTGCCAGCATTGCGGACAGGGTCAATCAGCCCCAGCATTTT
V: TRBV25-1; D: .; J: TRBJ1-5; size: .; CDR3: CASSDPRHPNQPQHF; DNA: TGTGCCAGCAGTGACCCCCGGCACCCCAATCAGCCCCAGCATTTT
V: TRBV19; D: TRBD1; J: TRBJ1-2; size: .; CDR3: CASRFRGEWNGYTF; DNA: TGTGCCAGTAGATTCAGGGGGGAGTGGAACGGCTACACCTTC
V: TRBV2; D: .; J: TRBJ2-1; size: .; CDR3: CASLIEGERGQFF; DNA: TGTGCCAGCCTAATCGAAGGGGAGAGAGGTCAGTTCTTC
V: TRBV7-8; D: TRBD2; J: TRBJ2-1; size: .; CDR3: CASSAGLAYEQFF; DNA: TGTGCCAGCAGCGCCGGACTAGCCTATGAGCAGTTCTTC
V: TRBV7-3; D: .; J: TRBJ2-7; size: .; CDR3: CASSLGHRAYEQYF; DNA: TGTGCCAGCAGCCTAGGACACCGAGCCTACGAGCAGTACTTC
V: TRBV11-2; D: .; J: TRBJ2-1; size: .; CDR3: CASSLGVGGSSYNEQFF; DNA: TGTGCCAGCAGCTTAGGTGTGGGGGGAAGCTCCTACAATGAGCAGTTCTTC
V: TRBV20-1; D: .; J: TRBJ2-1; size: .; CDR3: CSASGSNEQFF; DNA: TGCAGTGCTAGCGGGAGCAATGAGCAGTTCTTC
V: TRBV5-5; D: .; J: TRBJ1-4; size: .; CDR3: CASSEQNEKLFF; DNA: TGTGCCAGCAGCGAACAGAATGAAAAACTGTTTTTT
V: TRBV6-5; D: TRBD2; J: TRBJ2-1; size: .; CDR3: CASRARTSGYNEQFF; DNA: TGTGCCAGCAGAGCCCGGACTAGCGGCTACAATGAGCAGTTCTTC
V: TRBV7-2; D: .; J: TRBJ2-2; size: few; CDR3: CASSSGAGGELFF; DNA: TGTGCCAGCAGCTCCGGGGCTGGCGGGGAGCTGTTTTTT
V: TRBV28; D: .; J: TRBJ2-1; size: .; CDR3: CASSLRDEQFF; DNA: TGTGCCAGCAGTTTACGGGATGAGCAGTTCTTC
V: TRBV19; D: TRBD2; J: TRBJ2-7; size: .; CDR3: CASSLSGLAGANSYEQYF; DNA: TGTGCCAGTAGTCTTTCGGGACTAGCGGGAGCAAACTCCTACGAGCAGTACTTC
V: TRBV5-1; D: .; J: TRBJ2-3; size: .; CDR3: CASSLDHNPDTQYF; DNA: TGCGCCAGCTCCCTAGACCATAATCCAGATACGCAGTATTTT
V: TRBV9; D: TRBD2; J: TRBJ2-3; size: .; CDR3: CASSVVTSGSEDTQYF; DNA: TGTGCCAGCAGCGTAGTCACTAGCGGGAGTGAAGATACGCAGTATTTT
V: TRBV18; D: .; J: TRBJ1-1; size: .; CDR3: CASSPQTNTEAFF; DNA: TGTGCCAGCTCACCCCAAACCAACACTGAAGCTTTCTTT
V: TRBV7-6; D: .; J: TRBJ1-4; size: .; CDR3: CASSLAGGMRKLFF; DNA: TGTGCCAGCAGCTTAGCGGGGGGGATGAGAAAACTGTTTTTT
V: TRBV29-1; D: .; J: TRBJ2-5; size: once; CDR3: CSVGQVQETQYF; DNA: TGCAGCGTTGGACAGGTCCAAGAGACCCAGTACTTC
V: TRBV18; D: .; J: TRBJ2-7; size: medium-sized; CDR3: CASSPNTGTIHEQYF; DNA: TGTGCCAGCTCACCAAACACCGGGACAATCCACGAGCAGTACTTC
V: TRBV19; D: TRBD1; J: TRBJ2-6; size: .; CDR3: CASSPRTGKEASGANVLTF; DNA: TGTGCCAGTAGTCCTCGGACAGGGAAAGAAGCTTCTGGGGCCAACGTCCTGACTTTC
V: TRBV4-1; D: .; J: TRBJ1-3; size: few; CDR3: CASSQDREDSIYF; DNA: TGCGCCAGCAGCCAAGATCGGGAGGATTCCATATATTTT
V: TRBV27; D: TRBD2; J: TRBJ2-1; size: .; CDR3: CASSTTSGVSYNEQFF; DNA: TGTGCCAGCAGTACCACTAGCGGGGTCTCCTACAATGAGCAGTTCTTC
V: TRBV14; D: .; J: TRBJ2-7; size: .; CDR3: CASSQVAIPSYEQYF; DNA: TGTGCCAGCAGCCAAGTGGCAATACCCTCCTACGAGCAGTACTTC
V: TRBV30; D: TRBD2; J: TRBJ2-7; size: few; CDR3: CAWSAGGPGEQYF; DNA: TGTGCCTGGAGTGCGGGAGGGCCGGGAGAGCAGTACTTC
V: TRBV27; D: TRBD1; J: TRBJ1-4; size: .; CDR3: CASSPRDSRNEKLFF; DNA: TGTGCCAGCAGTCCCCGGGACAGCCGTAATGAAAAACTGTTTTTT
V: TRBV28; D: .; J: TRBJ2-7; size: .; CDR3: CASGLQGTPYEQYF; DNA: TGTGCCAGCGGACTACAGGGGACCCCCTACGAGCAGTACTTC
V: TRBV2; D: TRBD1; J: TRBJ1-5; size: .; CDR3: CASSRDRGVYSNQPQHF; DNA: TGTGCCAGCAGTAGGGACAGGGGGGTTTATAGCAATCAGCCCCAGCATTTT
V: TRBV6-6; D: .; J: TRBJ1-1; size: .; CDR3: CASSPGTEAFF; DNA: TGTGCCAGCAGTCCCGGGACAGAAGCTTTCTTT
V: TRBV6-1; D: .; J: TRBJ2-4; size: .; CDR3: CASTYVDIQYF; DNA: TGTGCCAGCACCTACGTGGACATTCAGTACTTC